This T cell receptor (beta chain) was sequenced for a study of T and B cells in COVID-19 patients. Each TRB amplification used roughly 250-550 ng of genomic DNA from blood. Germline V CDR1 and CDR2: DFQATT, SNEGSKA (reference sequence). CDR3 length equals 13 residues. V lost 6 bases and J lost 1; bases outside the gene matches: 4. BIOMED2 TRB-A/B primer pools were used in multiplex TRB PCR. Via MiXCR, TCRdb re-called the multiplex PCR reads, giving one row per CDR3 protein. The repertoire holds 13,000 to 15,000 distinct CDR3 sequences, 29% seen once, with around 7% in the top ten. Input material: blood. The chain is built from TRBV20-1 and TRBJ2-7; 9 bases fit TRBD1. The receptor's source is a human donor who had recovered from COVID-19. The CDR3 region has the DNA TGCAGTGCCAGACAGGGGGGATCCTACGAGCAGTACTTC. Its protein product is CSARQGGSYEQYF.